This TCR beta chain was sequenced in a study of cytotoxic CD8 clonotypes in ibrutinib-treated CLL. About the research overall: There were, on average, approximately 250,000 productive templates and approximately 94,000 productive rearrangements per sample. Study outcomes and limitations: On treatment, the uncommon public clonotypes contracted or remained stable.

Profiling relied on immunoSEQ multiplex PCR, and the TCRdb table lists in-frame clones only, not all of them. The data show over 6,500 clones, roughly 70% seen once. The V and J ends lost 4 bases and 9 bases, in that order; junction bases with no gene match: 12. The CDR3 spans 15 residues. Per germline, CDR1 SGDLS and CDR2 YYNGEE. On this clone: Antigen: not known.

The gene calls are TRBV9 and TRBJ2-3; 9 bases are shared with TRBD2. The specimen comprised PBMCs, sampled before ibrutinib treatment. The TCR originated in a human donor with chronic lymphocytic leukemia. This chain's CDR3 is CASSPRLAEVETQYF. CDR3 DNA sequence: TGTGCCAGCAGCCCCCGACTAGCGGAAGTGGAGACGCAGTATTTT.